Each of the 21 T cell receptor beta chains below was sequenced from the same sample in a study of blood T cell repertoires in COVID-19. Generated by immunoSEQ multiplex PCR, the TCRdb table keeps only in-frame clones and is missing some. Of 150,000 or so clones in the sample, 75% to 80% are singletons; the top ten hold 2.5% to 3%. Sample: PBMCs or T cells enriched from blood (not recorded which). The receptor set was obtained from a woman aged 45 to 65 who had recovered from COVID-19.

The chain joins TRBV27 to TRBJ1-1, with TRBD1 matching 7 bases. Germline V gene data show CDR1 as MNHEY and CDR2 as SMNVEV (reference sequence). The V segment lost 6 bases and the J segment 3 bases; nucleotides outside the gene matches: 10. There are 15 residues in the CDR3. CDR3 DNA sequence: TGTGCCAGCAGGAGGCTTGGGGACAGTTACACTGAAGCTTTCTTT. The encoded protein is CASRRLGDSYTEAFF.

The chain employs TRBV7-9 and TRBJ2-2; D may be TRBD1 (5 bases). Looked up from germline, CDR1 is SEHNR and CDR2 is FQNEAQ (reference sequence). The CDR3 totals 14 residues. Trimming pared 10 bases from V and 0 bases from J, leaving 12 bases between. The CDR3 DNA reads as TGTGCCAACCTTCAGGGCGCGAACACCGGGGAGCTGTTTTTT. Residues: CANLQGANTGELFF.

The genes are TRBV28 and TRBJ1-5; D remains ambiguous. The CDR3 spans 13 residues. Germline-derived CDR1 and CDR2 are MDHEN and SYDVKM. V shed 5 bases and J shed 4 bases, with 9 bases lying between them. CDR3 loop: CASSRMRNQPQHF. The CDR3 region has the DNA TGTGCCAGCAGTCGAATGAGGAATCAGCCCCAGCATTTT.

The V and J genes are TRBV7-3 and TRBJ2-7; 8 bases match TRBD2. This CDR3 has 15 residues. Germline V gene lookup returns CDR1 SGHTA and CDR2 FQGTGA. Trimming at V came to 3 bases and at J to 0 bases, leaving 4 bases not matched to a gene. The DNA of the CDR3 is TGTGCCAGCAGCTTGACTAGCGCGAGCTCCTACGAGCAGTACTTC. As protein: CASSLTSASSYEQYF.

J is TRBJ1-5 and V is TRBV29-1; perhaps TRBD1 as D (6 bases). The CDR3 loop spans 13 amino acids. Germline lookup yields CDR1 SQVTM and CDR2 ANQGSEA. Trimming stripped 3 bases from V and 2 bases from J, with 8 bases between. CDR3 loop: CSVDPGGNQPQHF. DNA of the CDR3: TGCAGCGTTGATCCAGGGGGCAATCAGCCCCAGCATTTT.

This clone was picked up one time. The chain carries TRBV5-1 and TRBJ1-5; 7 positions agree with TRBD1. CDR1 is SGHRS and CDR2 is YFSETQ in the germline V gene. The CDR3 contains 15 residues. The ends lost 8 bases at V and 4 bases at J; junction bases unmatched: 12. The CDR3 sequence: CASSEGAVGNQPQHF. The CDR3 DNA reads TGCGCCAGTTCCGAGGGGGCTGTTGGAAATCAGCCCCAGCATTTT.

For the CDR3, the DNA is TGTGCCACCAGTGATCCCGGGACAGGGGGCGCGGGGGATACGCAGTATTTT. This sequence encodes CATSDPGTGGAGDTQYF. The genes are TRBV24-1 and TRBJ2-3, with 12 positions matching TRBD1. Germline loops: CDR1 KGHDR, CDR2 SFDVKD. After removal of 3 bases from V and 6 bases from J, the junction contained 9 bases not matched to a gene. The CDR3 extends over 17 amino acids.

The chain recombines TRBV10-1 with TRBJ2-1, with TRBD2 as a possible D gene (6 bases). V was trimmed by 5 bases and J by 6 bases, leaving 11 bases between them. CDR3 length: 13 amino acids. Germline V lookup: CDR1 WNHNN, CDR2 SYGVQD (reference sequence). The CDR3 protein is CASSSGTVNEQFF. The CDR3 region has the DNA TGCGCCAGCAGTTCCGGGACTGTCAATGAGCAGTTCTTC.

The V gene is TRBV6-5, the J gene TRBJ1-5; D is uncertain. Germline V gene data show CDR1 as MNHEY and CDR2 as SVGAGI. The V and J ends lost 10 bases and 4 bases respectively, with 14 bases between them. CDR3 size: 13 residues. For the CDR3, the DNA is TGTGCCACCGCGGATGGGAGGAATCAGCCCCAGCATTTT. Protein sequence: CATADGRNQPQHF.

The chain recombines TRBV2 with TRBJ1-2; 9 bases match TRBD1. Unmatched junction bases numbered 3, after V lost 8 bases and J lost 2 bases. The germline gives CDR1 SNHLY, CDR2 FYNNEI. The CDR3 extends over 13 amino acids. The CDR3 bases are TGTGCCAGCCGGGGACAGGGAAACTATGGCTACACCTTC. It codes for CASRGQGNYGYTF. The entire variable domain, with the rest obtained from reference TRBV2 and TRBJ1-2, is as follows: EPEVTQTPSHQVTQMGQEVILRCVPISNHLYFYWYRQILGQKVEFLVSFYNNEISEKSEIFDDQFSVERPDGSNFTLKIRSTKLEDSAMYFCASRGQGNYGYTFGSGTRLTVV.

J is TRBJ2-1 and V is TRBV9, with 8 bases fitting TRBD2. CDR3 size: 17 residues. CDR1 and CDR2 (germline): SGDLS, YYNGEE. V gave up 3 bases and J gave up 0 bases; unmatched junction bases: 8. CDR3 sequence: CASSGDSGVSSYNEQFF. In DNA, the CDR3 is TGTGCCAGCAGCGGTGATAGCGGGGTGAGCTCCTACAATGAGCAGTTCTTC.

V is TRBV15 and J is TRBJ1-1; maybe TRBD1 (5 bases). The CDR3 sequence is 16 residues long. CDR1 and CDR2 from the germline V gene are LNHNV and YYDKDF (reference sequence). Trimming stripped 1 base from V and 3 bases from J, with 15 bases between. DNA for the CDR3: TGTGCCACCAGCAGAGGTCCTGGACAAGGGGACACTGAAGCTTTCTTT. Translated: CATSRGPGQGDTEAFF.

This clone was recorded once. The chain uses TRBV15 and TRBJ1-1, with 9 bases aligning to TRBD1. The CDR3 sequence is 14 residues long. Germline assignment: CDR1 LNHNV and CDR2 YYDKDF (reference sequence). With 5 bases clipped from V and 5 bases from J, the junction kept 6 bases outside the gene matches. The CDR3 spells CATSGGQGRTEAFF. The DNA of the CDR3 is TGTGCCACCAGCGGAGGACAGGGGAGAACTGAAGCTTTCTTT.

This sequence joins TRBV27 and TRBJ2-3, with D possibly TRBD2 on 6 matching bases. Germline V gene data show CDR1 as MNHEY and CDR2 as SMNVEV (reference sequence). Trimming stripped 2 bases from V and 3 bases from J, with 18 bases between. The CDR3 sequence is 17 residues long. This chain's CDR3 is CASSLLRLGGETDTQYF. The CDR3 DNA is TGTGCCAGCAGTTTACTCCGTCTGGGGGGAGAGACAGATACGCAGTATTTT.

The table lists this clone with a few counts. The CDR3 coding sequence is TGTGCCAGCAGCGCTAGTTTCAGCACCGGGGAGCTGTTTTTT. Its translation is CASSASFSTGELFF. This sequence joins TRBV9 and TRBJ2-2, with unresolved D. Germline values: CDR1 SGDLS, CDR2 YYNGEE. Deletions cut 3 bases from V and 4 bases from J, with 10 bases between. The length of the CDR3 is 14 residues.

The CDR3 spells CASSPTNGPRKETQYF. CDR3 bases: TGTGCCAGCAGCCCTACCAACGGTCCTAGGAAAGAGACCCAGTACTTC. The chain couples TRBV5-5 to TRBJ2-5; no clear D. V was clipped by 4 bases and J by 3 bases, with 19 bases between them. Germline values: CDR1 SGHKS, CDR2 YYEKEE (reference sequence). CDR3 length: 16 residues.

This sequence joins TRBV6-2 or TRBV6-3 and TRBJ2-3; TRBD2 matches at 11 bases. Germline V gives CDR1 MNHEY, CDR2 SVGEGT. V lost 3 bases, J lost 6 bases, and 2 bases stayed unmatched. This CDR3 region has 14 residues. CDR3 nucleotides: TGTGCCAGCAGTTATAGCGGGAGGGTGGATACGCAGTATTTT. Its protein product is CASSYSGRVDTQYF.

This sequence joins TRBV10-3 and TRBJ2-5; 9 positions agree with TRBD2. This CDR3 is built from 14 residues. Germline-derived CDR1 and CDR2 are ENHRY and SYGVKD. Trimming took 10 bases from V and 0 from J; bases not matched to a gene: 6. CDR3 in DNA: TGTGCCAGTACAGCGGGAGGCCACCAAGAGACCCAGTACTTC. Its protein product is CASTAGGHQETQYF.

The chain joins TRBV25-1 to TRBJ2-6, with 8 nucleotides matching TRBD1. CDR3 length: 17 amino acids. From germline, CDR1 is MGHDK and CDR2 SYGVNS. Trimming took 5 bases from V and 3 from J; bases not matched to a gene: 9. The CDR3 region has the DNA TGTGCCAGCAGTAGCCGGGACAGGAGGTTTGGGGCCAACGTCCTGACTTTC. Its protein is CASSSRDRRFGANVLTF.

The table lists this clone with a few counts. The chain has TRBV21-1 and TRBJ1-2. TRBV21-1 is annotated as a pseudogene. This CDR3 region has 14 residues. The CDR3 nucleotides read TGTGCCAGCACCCTCGCGGGGTGCAACTATGGCTACACCTTC. Translated: CASTLAGCNYGYTF.

The chain has TRBV27 and TRBJ1-2; no clear D. V lost 3 bases to trimming and J lost 4 bases, with 6 bases between them. The CDR3 spans 12 residues. The germline CDR1 and CDR2 sequences are MNHEY and SMNVEV (reference sequence). The CDR3 nucleotides are TGTGCCAGCAGTTTGAGTGGCTATGGCTACACCTTC. Protein: CASSLSGYGYTF.